This T cell receptor (beta chain) was identified in a study of regulatory T cells in long-lasting Graves disease. Only a few counts were recorded for this clonotype. A much more abundant neighbour one base away suggests this may be a read error. The V gene lost 8 bases and the J gene lost 4 bases, with 19 bases spanning the gap. The CDR3 sequence is 15 residues long. Germline V gives CDR1 SNHLY, CDR2 FYNNEI. Time point: newly diagnosed GD, antithyroid drugs for less than 3 months. Extracted PBMC RNA gave rise to the TCR library. With iRepertoire HTBI primers and Arm-PCR of CDR3 regions, TCR beta libraries were built. Via MiXCR, TCRdb re-called the multiplex PCR reads, giving one row per CDR3 protein. The sample holds some 410,000 distinct CDR3 sequences, about a sixth seen once. A further study also used this sample, focusing on T cells in Graves' hyperthyroidism and ophthalmopathy.

This TCR was recovered from a woman aged 25 to 45 with Graves disease. The input for sequencing was peripheral blood mononuclear cells (PBMCs), taken at new diagnosis, from a patient treated with antithyroid drugs. The rearrangement uses TRBV2 and TRBJ2-3; no reliable D call. The CDR3 bases are TGTGCCAGCGGGATGGGCCTAAGCATTTCAGATACGCAGTATTTT. Encoded protein: CASGMGLSISDTQYF.